A single sample gave rise to the 12 T cell receptor beta chains below, sequenced in a study of vaccination and CD4 T cells after COVID-19. Their cognate antigens are unknown. Treatment meaning: approximately nine-day PBMC culture with coronavirus spike peptide pools or control peptides (ViraFEST assay). The unexposed donor gave CD4+ T cells before the COVID-19 pandemic (2011-2018). The Oncomine TCR Beta short-read assay generated sequence data from the DNA of cultured CD4+ T cells. From the PCR reads, TCRdb called clonotypes with MiXCR, one entry per CDR3 protein. Of thousands of distinct CDR3 sequences listed, around half are singletons. Sequenced input: CD4+ T cells from blood, cultured in vitro. These receptors were obtained from a human donor in good health.

This clonotype came up a few times. This chain joins TRBV28 and TRBJ1-5; D remains unclear. Germline CDR1 reads MDHEN; CDR2 reads SYDVKM. This CDR3 spans 16 amino acids. Trimming stripped 7 bases from V and 0 bases from J, with 16 bases between. The CDR3 reads CASTPGRINSNQPQHF. Here the CDR3 DNA reads TGTGCCAGCACCCCGGGTCGCATCAATAGCAATCAGCCCCAGCATTTT.

The V call is TRBV20-1, the J call TRBJ1-1; no definite D call. The V and J ends lost 3 bases and 3 bases respectively, with 14 bases between them. The CDR3 runs 14 residues. Per the germline V gene, CDR1 is DFQATT and CDR2 is SNEGSKA (reference sequence). CDR3 amino acids: CSARVDGTDTEAFF. In DNA, the CDR3 is TGCAGTGCTAGGGTAGACGGCACGGACACTGAAGCTTTCTTT.

This rearrangement joins TRBV7-6 to TRBJ2-7; TRBD1 agrees at 9 bases. The V gene's germline CDR1 is SGHVS and CDR2 FNYEAQ. CDR3 length: 16 amino acids. The V gene end was trimmed by 1 base and the J gene end by 2 bases; junction bases not matched to a gene: 6. CDR3 region: CASSLGSTGGAYEQYF. In DNA form, the CDR3 reads TGTGCCAGCAGCTTAGGATCGACAGGGGGTGCCTACGAGCAGTACTTC.

V usage is TRBV7-2 and J usage is TRBJ2-7; D possibly corresponds to TRBD2 (6 bases). The germline V and J ends were trimmed by 0 bases and 4 bases, with 13 bases remaining between them. CDR1 and CDR2 from the germline V gene are SGHTA and FQGNSA. The CDR3 runs 15 residues. DNA of the CDR3: TGTGCCAGCAGCTTAGCGGGGCTAGGAGGGTACGAGCAGTACTTC. This codes for CASSLAGLGGYEQYF.

V gene TRBV6-1 combines with J gene TRBJ2-7; tentatively, D is TRBD1 (6 bases). The CDR3 covers 14 residues. In germline, CDR1 is MNHNS, CDR2 SASEGT. V was pared by 6 bases and J by 0 bases, with 12 bases between. CDR3 sequence (DNA): TGTGCCAGCAGATGGGGACACAGCTCCTACGAGCAGTACTTC. Protein sequence: CASRWGHSSYEQYF.

This chain joins TRBV12-3 or TRBV12-4 and TRBJ1-2, with a weak D call TRBD1 (5 bases). The CDR3 covers 12 residues. V lost 6 bases and J lost 4, with 9 bases in between. Here the CDR3 DNA reads TGTGCCAGCAGAGGGGATCCCTATGGCTACACCTTC. This translates into CASRGDPYGYTF.

The CDR3 here is CATSREAGVNLEQYF. In DNA, the CDR3 is TGTGCCACCAGCAGAGAGGCAGGGGTCAATCTCGAGCAGTACTTC. The chain carries TRBV15 and TRBJ2-7, with a possible D match to TRBD1 (6 bases). The CDR3 is made up of 15 amino acids. V was shortened by 0 bases and J by 6 bases, with 15 bases between the two germline ends. CDR1 and CDR2 (germline): LNHNV, YYDKDF (reference sequence).

In its sample, this clonotype ranks as medium-sized (0.01 to 0.1%). The chain links TRBV6-5 to TRBJ1-2, with 8 bases aligning to TRBD1. CDR3 length equals 15 residues. The junction had 2 bases not matched to a gene; V was cut back by 0 bases and J by 2 bases. CDR1 and CDR2 from the germline V gene are MNHEY and SVGAGI. Here the CDR3 DNA reads TGTGCCAGCAGTTACTCGCAGGGGGCGAACTATGGCTACACCTTC. This translates into CASSYSQGANYGYTF.

The chain is built from TRBV9 and TRBJ2-7; D unclear. CDR3 length equals 12 residues. Germline values: CDR1 SGDLS, CDR2 YYNGEE. Trimming stripped 3 bases from V and 9 bases from J, with 13 bases between. The CDR3 is CASSARSTVQYF. The CDR3 region has the DNA TGTGCCAGCAGCGCGAGATCTACGGTGCAGTACTTC.

The V and J genes are TRBV21-1 and TRBJ2-7; TRBD1 was called by the table and not checked on the DNA. TRBV21-1 is classified as a pseudogene. The CDR3 has 15 residues. The CDR3 bases are TGTGCCAGCAGCAAAGGTTGGGACAGCCGGAGGGAGCAGTACTTC. It yields the protein CASSKGWDSRREQYF.

The genes are TRBV19 and TRBJ2-2, with D perhaps TRBD1 (5 bases). With 3 bases removed from V and 5 bases from J, the gap between germline ends came to 13 bases. Germline CDR1 and CDR2: LNHDA and SQIVND (reference sequence). This CDR3 has 15 amino acids. In DNA, the CDR3 is TGTGCCAGTAGTATCCCCAGGGATTTTACCGGGGAGCTGTTTTTT. This gives the protein CASSIPRDFTGELFF.

This clonotype was picked up a small number of times. CDR3 sequence: CASSMKGDMNTEAFF. CDR3 sequence (DNA): TGTGCCAGCAGCATGAAGGGAGACATGAACACTGAAGCTTTCTTT. This chain connects TRBV12-3 or TRBV12-4 to TRBJ1-1; D uncertain. This CDR3 is built from 15 residues. Trimming cost V 6 bases and J 0 bases, with 14 bases left between them.